The rows below give T cell receptor beta chains drawn from one sample of a study of T cell responses to AZD1222 COVID-19 vaccine. TCRdb's table, derived via immunoSEQ multiplex PCR, lists solely in-frame clones and lacks some. The repertoire holds just over 30,000 clones, with around 87% as singletons. Sequenced here: peripheral blood, sampled 28 days after the second AZD1222 dose. The receptors here all came from an adult who received the AZD1222 COVID-19 vaccine. The CDR3 runs from the conserved cysteine through the conserved F or W. D genes are given only for firm matches. Size is omitted from some rows. Given values are once, few, many or a class for expanded clones.

d_gene	abundance	len	v_gene	j_gene	CDR3nt	CDR3aa
TRBD2	-	18	TRBV24-1	TRBJ2-1	TGTGCCACCAGTGGAGCTAGCGGGGACTACCAGCACGGGATTGAGCAGTTCTTC	CATSGASGDYQHGIEQFF
TRBD1	-	14	TRBV5-1	TRBJ1-1	TGCGCCAGCAGCTTGTGGACAGGGACTACTGAAGCTTTCTTT	CASSLWTGTTEAFF
-	-	16	TRBV7-2	TRBJ2-1	TGTGCCAGCAGCTTATTCGGCGGGGCCGATCCCGGAGAGCAGTTCTTC	CASSLFGGADPGEQFF
-	-	13	TRBV12-3/TRBV12-4	TRBJ1-6	TGTGCCAGCAAAGGAGATTATAATTCACCCCTCCACTTT	CASKGDYNSPLHF
TRBD1	-	14	TRBV28	TRBJ1-2	TGTGCCAGCAGTTTGGGGACAGGGGTCTATGGCTACACCTTC	CASSLGTGVYGYTF
TRBD1	once	16	TRBV11-1	TRBJ2-7	TGTGCCAGCAGCCCCACGACAGGGGACCCGATGAGGGAGCAGTACTTC	CASSPTTGDPMREQYF
-	-	14	TRBV19	TRBJ1-5	TGTGCCAGTGCACGTTTCGGGGGCAACCAGCCCCAGCATTTT	CASARFGGNQPQHF
-	-	16	TRBV6-1	TRBJ1-4	TGTGCCAGCAGTGAAGCGGAAGGGATAGATAATGAAAAACTGTTTTTT	CASSEAEGIDNEKLFF
TRBD1	-	17	TRBV7-6	TRBJ2-7	TGTGCCAGCAGCTTAGGCCGCCGGGACAGGTCCTCCTACGAGCAGTACTTC	CASSLGRRDRSSYEQYF
-	-	15	TRBV6-2/TRBV6-3	TRBJ2-2	TGTGCCAGCAGTTACATTGAGAGGAACACCGGGGAGCTGTTTTTT	CASSYIERNTGELFF
TRBD1	-	13	TRBV18	TRBJ1-1	TGTGCCAGCTCACCATCTGGGGACAGTGAAGCTTTCTTT	CASSPSGDSEAFF
TRBD2	-	15	TRBV5-6	TRBJ2-7	TGTGCCAGCAGCTTAAGGGGACTAGCGGACTACGAGCAGTACTTC	CASSLRGLADYEQYF
-	-	15	TRBV5-4	TRBJ1-5	TGTGCCAGCAGCTTCGGAACAGGCAATAATCAGCCCCAGCATTTT	CASSFGTGNNQPQHF
-	-	16	TRBV18	TRBJ1-1	TGTGCCAGCTCACGCACGACCGGACAGTTGAACACTGAAGCTTTCTTT	CASSRTTGQLNTEAFF
-	-	12	TRBV6-5	TRBJ1-2	TGTGCCAGCCGCGTACCGAGGGATGGCTACACCTTC	CASRVPRDGYTF
-	-	16	TRBV4-2	TRBJ1-5	TGTGCCAGCAGCCCGCTCTCGGGGGCGGGGAATCAGCCCCAGCATTTT	CASSPLSGAGNQPQHF
-	once	15	TRBV9	TRBJ1-3	TGTGCCAGCAGCGTGGGAGGGATTACTGGAAACACCATATATTTT	CASSVGGITGNTIYF
-	-	14	TRBV10-3	TRBJ2-2	TGTGCCATCAGCTTTCGAGGGAACACCGGGGAGCTGTTTTTT	CAISFRGNTGELFF
-	-	14	TRBV2	TRBJ2-5	TGTGCCAGCAGTGAGCGGACGTACCAAGAGACCCAGTACTTC	CASSERTYQETQYF
-	-	22	TRBV10-3	TRBJ2-6	TGTGCCATCAGTGATTACGTTAGGCTTGGGGGGACACACTTCTCTGGGGCCAACGTCCTGACTTTC	CAISDYVRLGGTHFSGANVLTF
TRBD1	-	15	TRBV3-1/TRBV3-2	TRBJ1-2	TGTGCCAGCAGCCAAGGTCCAGGGGGAAGATTAAGCTACACCTTC	CASSQGPGGRLSYTF
-	-	13	TRBV16	TRBJ1-2	TGTGCCAGCAGCCTCGGACCCTACTATGGCTACACCTTC	CASSLGPYYGYTF
-	-	16	TRBV7-9	TRBJ1-1	TGTGCCAGCAGCTTAGACGGGGAGATTATGAACACTGAAGCTTTCTTT	CASSLDGEIMNTEAFF
-	-	15	TRBV7-2	TRBJ1-5	TGTGCCAGCAGCGCACCCTCTGGTTCGGGTCAGCCCCAGCATTTT	CASSAPSGSGQPQHF
TRBD1	-	15	TRBV19	TRBJ1-2	TGTGCCAGTAGTATCAGGACAGGTTCCAACTATGGCTACACCTTC	CASSIRTGSNYGYTF
TRBD2	-	15	TRBV7-2	TRBJ2-1	TGTGCCAGCAGCTCCGGACTAGCGGGGGTGAATGAGCAGTTCTTC	CASSSGLAGVNEQFF
-	-	13	TRBV9	TRBJ1-1	TGTGCCAGCAGCGTAGACAGGGCCGCTGAAGCTTTCTTT	CASSVDRAAEAFF
-	-	14	TRBV5-6	TRBJ2-6	TGTGCCAGCAGCTCGACAGCTGGGGCCAACGTCCTGACTTTC	CASSSTAGANVLTF
TRBD2	-	14	TRBV6-5	TRBJ2-7	TGTGCCAGCAGGACCGGGACTAGTGGTTACGAGCAGTACTTC	CASRTGTSGYEQYF
-	-	16	TRBV12-5	TRBJ1-4	TGTGCTAGTGGACCGGACGCTCGGCATACTAATGAAAAACTGTTTTTT	CASGPDARHTNEKLFF
-	-	11	TRBV28	TRBJ2-7	TGTGCCAGCAGAAACCCCAGGGAGCAGTACTTC	CASRNPREQYF
-	-	11	TRBV12-3/TRBV12-4	TRBJ2-5	TGTGCCAGCAAGGCCCAAGAGACCCAGTACTTC	CASKAQETQYF
TRBD1	-	14	TRBV5-4	TRBJ2-7	TGTGCCAGCAGCCCCAGGGACAGACCCTTCGAGCAGTACTTC	CASSPRDRPFEQYF
-	-	15	TRBV7-9	TRBJ2-7	TGTGCCAGCAGCTTGATTTCGGCAGGGCCCTACGAGCAGTACTTC	CASSLISAGPYEQYF
-	-	15	TRBV7-9	TRBJ1-1	TGTGCCAGCAGCTTAGGTGGCCAGGGCGGCACTGAAGCTTTCTTT	CASSLGGQGGTEAFF
-	-	13	TRBV13	TRBJ2-7	TGTGCCAGCAGCTTTCCAGTTTCCTACGAGCAGTACTTC	CASSFPVSYEQYF
-	-	15	TRBV19	TRBJ1-1	TGTGCCAGTAGTATTGGGGGAGCGTTGAACACTGAAGCTTTCTTT	CASSIGGALNTEAFF
TRBD1	-	17	TRBV19	TRBJ2-7	TGTGCCAGTAGTATGAACCCCGGGACAGGGGTTTCCTACGAGCAGTACTTC	CASSMNPGTGVSYEQYF
-	-	14	TRBV7-9	TRBJ1-2	TGTGCCAGCAGCCCGCCGGCGACTTATGGCGGCTACACCTTC	CASSPPATYGGYTF
-	medium-sized	13	TRBV4-3	TRBJ1-5	TGCGCCAGCAGCCAAGATCGGGGCCAGCCCCAGCATTTT	CASSQDRGQPQHF
-	-	14	TRBV5-4	TRBJ2-7	TGTGCCAGCAGCATCGGACAGACAACCTACGAGCAGTACTTC	CASSIGQTTYEQYF
-	-	14	TRBV7-3	TRBJ1-1	TGTGCCAGCAGCCCCATGGGGGGACATCACCCGGCTTTCTTT	CASSPMGGHHPAFF
-	once	13	TRBV25-1	TRBJ2-5	TGTGCCAGCAGTGACGTGGGCCAAGAGACCCAGTACTTC	CASSDVGQETQYF
TRBD1	-	15	TRBV12-5	TRBJ2-2	TGTGCTAGTGGTTTGGGACAGGGGGAGGTCGGGGAGCTGTTTTTT	CASGLGQGEVGELFF
-	-	13	TRBV6-1	TRBJ2-3	TGTGCCAGCAGGGAAGACAGCACAGATACGCAGTATTTT	CASREDSTDTQYF
TRBD2	-	18	TRBV7-3	TRBJ2-3	TGTGCCAGCAGCTTAACGATAATAGCGGGGCCTAGCACAGATACGCAGTATTTT	CASSLTIIAGPSTDTQYF
-	-	13	TRBV5-1	TRBJ1-4	TGCGCCAGCAGCTTGGTAGGGGAAGAAAAACTGTTTTTT	CASSLVGEEKLFF
-	-	14	TRBV9	TRBJ2-7	TGTGCCAGCAGCGTACACCCCTCCGATGGCGAGCAGTACTTC	CASSVHPSDGEQYF
-	-	14	TRBV4-2	TRBJ1-1	TGTGCCAGCAGCCAATCGGGGCAGGGCACTGAAGCTTTCTTT	CASSQSGQGTEAFF
-	-	14	TRBV2	TRBJ2-7	TGTGCCAGCAGTGATAACTTCTTGAACTACGAGCAGTACTTC	CASSDNFLNYEQYF
-	-	18	TRBV5-5	TRBJ1-6	TGTGCCAGCAGCAACTCCCTCGGGGGGGAGGTCAGCAATTCACCCCTCCACTTT	CASSNSLGGEVSNSPLHF
-	few	14	TRBV7-2	TRBJ2-7	TGTGCCAGCAGCTCAAGGTTGGCGGGCTACGAGCAGTACTTC	CASSSRLAGYEQYF
-	-	14	TRBV7-2	TRBJ1-1	TGTGCCAGCAGCTTAATTCGGGATAGGGGTTTGGCTTTCTTT	CASSLIRDRGLAFF